The entry below describes one T cell receptor beta chain. Its antigen is unknown. PCR employed 60 Vbeta and 13 Jbeta primers. The repertoire was sequenced with immunoSEQ multiplex PCR; TCRdb's copy has only in-frame clones and lacks some. The sample has 150,000 or so clones; around 80% are singletons. The ends lost 6 bases at V and 0 bases at J; junction bases unmatched: 6. The CDR3 runs 16 residues. CDR1 is MDHEN and CDR2 is SYDVKM in the germline V gene. The sample belongs to a study of cytomegalovirus exposure and HLA in healthy donors. Regarding the study as a whole: Cytomegalovirus association was assigned to about 150 TCR beta chains. 87-base-pair reads could not separate some V segments, including TRBV6-2 and TRBV6-3.

The sample comprised PBMCs. This chain uses TRBV28 with TRBJ2-7; 12 bases are a match to TRBD1. The source of this sequence is a woman in her thirties or forties in good health and CMV-seronegative. CDR3 amino acids: CASRLRDRGPSYEQYF. The CDR3 coding sequence is TGTGCCAGCAGACTGAGGGACAGGGGGCCCTCCTACGAGCAGTACTTC.